The T cell receptor beta chain under discussion was sequenced for a study of T-cell reconstitution after alpha-beta-depleted transplantation in children. This clonotype turned up a few times. The library targeted TCRbeta and was prepared with unique molecular identifiers. TCRdb processed the PCR reads anew with MiXCR; each CDR3 protein has one entry. The data show over 200,000 distinct CDR3 sequences, with roughly 10% seen just once and 5.5% to 8% held by the top ten. Germline CDR1 is MNHNS and CDR2 is SASEGT. V was shortened by 6 bases and J by 3 bases, with 15 bases between the two germline ends. CDR3 length: 14 amino acids.

The genes are TRBV6-1 and TRBJ2-7; D is unresolved. This TCR was sampled from a human donor who donated a stem cell graft to a child with acute lymphoblastic leukemia. The sequencing here drew on PBMCs from the stem cell graft donor, taken from the stem cell graft. CDR3 sequence: CASSRPTQIYEQYF. The CDR3 DNA reads as TGTGCCAGCAGCAGACCGACACAGATCTACGAGCAGTACTTC.